This TCR beta chain was documented in a study of technical replicates of blood from several donors (dated by TCRdb to about 2017). Library preparation employed the immunoSEQ multiplex PCR assay. Imported from immuneACCESS, the table was reduced by TCRdb to in-frame sequences with V and J called. These copies leave out some clones; in studies compared against another copy, an unresolved V gene accounts for under half, and the cause of the remainder is not known. For this sample there are 80,000 to 90,000 clones; around 94% appear just once. The top ten clonotypes cover under 0.3% of the sample. For this clone: It has no known antigen specificity. Qualities for individual bases were not recorded, and no much larger clone is one base off.

From cysteine to phenylalanine, the CDR3 is 13 amino acids long. The retained sequence is limited to the CDR3, 39 bases, with the frame set at the first base. The germline V gene sets CDR1 to MNHEY and CDR2 to SVGAGI. Trimming costs V 2 bases and J 4 bases, and their ends lie 8 bases apart. The chain employs TRBV6-5 and TRBJ1-2; TRBD1 might be the D gene, on 6 matching bases. The sample was T cells isolated from PBMCs. The sequence was obtained from a human donor in good health. The nucleotide sequence is TGTGCCAGCAGTTACGGGACATCCTATGGCTACACCTTC. Its product reads: CASSYGTSYGYTF.